This T cell receptor (beta chain) was profiled in a study of blood T cell repertoires in COVID-19. Study as a whole: PBMCs, B-cell-depleted T cells, or T cells provided the cDNA or gDNA that made up the material.

The germline V gene encodes CDR1 SEHNR and CDR2 FQNEAQ (reference sequence). With 6 bases clipped from V and 3 bases from J, the junction kept 9 bases outside the gene matches. This CDR3 contains 15 residues. Authors' processing steps: Estimation of nucleated cell counts was performed using reference gene primer amplification. The table came from immunoSEQ multiplex PCR; TCRdb's copy has only in-frame clones and leaves some out. The DNA was the basis for D and trimming; V, J and clone size are from that table. There are about 120,000 clones in the sample; 55% to 70% occur only once, and roughly 2% lies in the top ten.

The chain uses TRBV7-9 and TRBJ2-5, with TRBD2 identical over 8 bases. The sequenced sample consisted of peripheral blood. The receptor comes from a woman in her sixties or seventies with acute or convalescent COVID-19. The CDR3: CASSHSGAAKETQYF. Written as DNA, the CDR3 is TGTGCCAGCAGTCATAGCGGGGCTGCGAAAGAGACCCAGTACTTC.